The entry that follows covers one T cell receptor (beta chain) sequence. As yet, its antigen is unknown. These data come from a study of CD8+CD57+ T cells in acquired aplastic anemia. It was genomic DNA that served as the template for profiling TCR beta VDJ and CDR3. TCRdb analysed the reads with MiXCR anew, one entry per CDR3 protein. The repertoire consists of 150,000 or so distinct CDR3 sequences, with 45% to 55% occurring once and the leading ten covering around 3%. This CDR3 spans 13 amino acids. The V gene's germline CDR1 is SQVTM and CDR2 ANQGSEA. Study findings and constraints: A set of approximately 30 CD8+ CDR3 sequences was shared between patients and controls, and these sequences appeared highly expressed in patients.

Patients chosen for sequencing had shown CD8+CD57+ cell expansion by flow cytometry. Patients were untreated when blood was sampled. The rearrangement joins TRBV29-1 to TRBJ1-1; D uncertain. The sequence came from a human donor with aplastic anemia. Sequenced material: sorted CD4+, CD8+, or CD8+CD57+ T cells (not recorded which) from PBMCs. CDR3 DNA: TGCAGTGCGATTCGAGGCAGGAACACTGAAGCTTTCTTT. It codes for CSAIRGRNTEAFF.